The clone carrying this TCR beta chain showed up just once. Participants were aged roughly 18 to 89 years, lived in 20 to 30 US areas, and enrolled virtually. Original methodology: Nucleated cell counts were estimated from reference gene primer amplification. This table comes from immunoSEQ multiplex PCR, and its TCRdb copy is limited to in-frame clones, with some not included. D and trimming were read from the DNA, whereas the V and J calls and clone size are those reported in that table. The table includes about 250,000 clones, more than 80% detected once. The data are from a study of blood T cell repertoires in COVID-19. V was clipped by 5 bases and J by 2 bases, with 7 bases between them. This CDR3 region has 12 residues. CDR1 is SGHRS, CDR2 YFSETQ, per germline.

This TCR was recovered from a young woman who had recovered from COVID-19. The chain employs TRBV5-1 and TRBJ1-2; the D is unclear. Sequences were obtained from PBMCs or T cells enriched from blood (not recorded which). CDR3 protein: CASSYSNYGYTF. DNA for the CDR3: TGCGCCAGCAGTTACAGCAACTATGGCTACACCTTC. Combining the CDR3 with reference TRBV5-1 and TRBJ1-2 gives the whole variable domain KAGVTQTPRYLIKTRGQQVTLSCSPISGHRSVSWYQQTPGQGLQFLFEYFSETQRNKGNFPGRFSGRQFSNSRSEMNVSTLELGDSALYLCASSYSNYGYTFGSGTRLTVV.